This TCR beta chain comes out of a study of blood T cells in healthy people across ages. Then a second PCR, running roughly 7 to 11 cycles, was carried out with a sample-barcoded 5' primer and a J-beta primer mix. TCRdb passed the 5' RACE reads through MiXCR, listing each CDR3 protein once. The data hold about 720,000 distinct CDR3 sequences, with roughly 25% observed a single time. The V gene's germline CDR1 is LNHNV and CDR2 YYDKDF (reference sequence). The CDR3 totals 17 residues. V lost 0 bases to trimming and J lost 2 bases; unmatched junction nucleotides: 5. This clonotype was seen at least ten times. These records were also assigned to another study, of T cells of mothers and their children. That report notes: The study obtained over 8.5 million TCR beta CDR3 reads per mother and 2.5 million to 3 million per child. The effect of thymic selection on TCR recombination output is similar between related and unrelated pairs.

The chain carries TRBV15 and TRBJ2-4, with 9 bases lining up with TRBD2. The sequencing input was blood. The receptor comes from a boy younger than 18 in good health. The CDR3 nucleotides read TGTGCCACCAGCAGAGATTCGGCTAGCGGGACCAAAAACATTCAGTACTTC. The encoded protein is CATSRDSASGTKNIQYF. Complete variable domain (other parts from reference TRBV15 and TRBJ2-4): DAMVIQNPRYQVTQFGKPVTLSCSQTLNHNVMYWYQQKSSQAPKLLFHYYDKDFNNEADTPDNFQSRRPNTSFCFLDIRSPGLGDTAMYLCATSRDSASGTKNIQYFGAGTRLSVL.